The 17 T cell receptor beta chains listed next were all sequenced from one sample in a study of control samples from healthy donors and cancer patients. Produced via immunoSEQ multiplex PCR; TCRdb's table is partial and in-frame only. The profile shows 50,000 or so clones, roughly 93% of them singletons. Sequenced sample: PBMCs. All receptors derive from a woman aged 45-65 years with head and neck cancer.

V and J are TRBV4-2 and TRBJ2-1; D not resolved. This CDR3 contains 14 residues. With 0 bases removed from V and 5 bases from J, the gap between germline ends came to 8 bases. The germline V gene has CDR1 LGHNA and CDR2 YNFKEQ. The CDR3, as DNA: TGTGCCAGCAGCCAAGATCTAGAACACAATGAGCAGTTCTTC. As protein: CASSQDLEHNEQFF.

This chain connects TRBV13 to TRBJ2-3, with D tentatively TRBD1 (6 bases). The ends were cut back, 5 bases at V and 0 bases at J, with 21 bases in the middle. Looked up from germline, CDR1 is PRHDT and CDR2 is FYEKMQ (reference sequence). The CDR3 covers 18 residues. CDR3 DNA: TGTGCCAGCAGCCCGATTCCCGGGACACACGCTAGCACAGATACGCAGTATTTT. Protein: CASSPIPGTHASTDTQYF.

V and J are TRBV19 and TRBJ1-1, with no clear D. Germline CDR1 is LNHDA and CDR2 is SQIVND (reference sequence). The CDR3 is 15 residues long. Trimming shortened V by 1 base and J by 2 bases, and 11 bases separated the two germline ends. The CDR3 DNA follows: TGTGCCAGTAGTATAGTTGGGGTAGAAAACACTGAAGCTTTCTTT. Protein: CASSIVGVENTEAFF.

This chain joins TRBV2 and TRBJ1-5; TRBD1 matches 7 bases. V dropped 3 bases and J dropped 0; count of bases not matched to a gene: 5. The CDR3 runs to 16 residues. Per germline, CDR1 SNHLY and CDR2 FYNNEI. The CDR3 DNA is TGTGCCAGCAGTGAGTTAGGACAGGATAGCAATCAGCCCCAGCATTTT. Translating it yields CASSELGQDSNQPQHF. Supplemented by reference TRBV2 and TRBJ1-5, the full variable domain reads EPEVTQTPSHQVTQMGQEVILRCVPISNHLYFYWYRQILGQKVEFLVSFYNNEISEKSEIFDDQFSVERPDGSNFTLKIRSTKLEDSAMYFCASSELGQDSNQPQHFGDGTRLSIL.

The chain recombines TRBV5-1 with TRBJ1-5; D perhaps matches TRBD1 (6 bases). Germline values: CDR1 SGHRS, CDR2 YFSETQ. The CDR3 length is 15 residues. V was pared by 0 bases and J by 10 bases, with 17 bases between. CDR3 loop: CASSLAGTSEGPQHF. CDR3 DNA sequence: TGCGCCAGCAGCTTGGCAGGGACAAGCGAAGGACCCCAGCATTTT.

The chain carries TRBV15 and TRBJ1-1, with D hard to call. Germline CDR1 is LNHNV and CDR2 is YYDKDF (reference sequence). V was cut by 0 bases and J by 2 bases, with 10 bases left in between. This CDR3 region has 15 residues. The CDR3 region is CATSRDLADNTEAFF. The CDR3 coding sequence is TGTGCCACCAGCAGAGATCTTGCCGACAACACTGAAGCTTTCTTT.

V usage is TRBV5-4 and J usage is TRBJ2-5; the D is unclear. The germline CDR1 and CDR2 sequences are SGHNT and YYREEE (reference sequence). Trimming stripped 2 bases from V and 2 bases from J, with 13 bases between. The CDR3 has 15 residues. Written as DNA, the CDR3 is TGTGCCAGCAGCTTTACTATGGCGGTGCAAGAGACCCAGTACTTC. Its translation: CASSFTMAVQETQYF.

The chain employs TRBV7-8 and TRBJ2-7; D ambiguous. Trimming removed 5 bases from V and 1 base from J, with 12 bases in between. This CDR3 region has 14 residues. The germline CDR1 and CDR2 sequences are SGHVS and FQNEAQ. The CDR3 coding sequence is TGTGCCAGCAGCCTACGCCTGGGGTCCTACGAGCAGTACTTC. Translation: CASSLRLGSYEQYF.

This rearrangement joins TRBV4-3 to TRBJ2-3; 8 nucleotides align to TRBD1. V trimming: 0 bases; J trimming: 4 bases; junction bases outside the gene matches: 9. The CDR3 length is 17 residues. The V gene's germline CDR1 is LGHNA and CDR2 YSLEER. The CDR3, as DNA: TGCGCCAGCAGCCAAGACCATCCAGGGGGCGAGTCAGATACGCAGTATTTT. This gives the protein CASSQDHPGGESDTQYF.

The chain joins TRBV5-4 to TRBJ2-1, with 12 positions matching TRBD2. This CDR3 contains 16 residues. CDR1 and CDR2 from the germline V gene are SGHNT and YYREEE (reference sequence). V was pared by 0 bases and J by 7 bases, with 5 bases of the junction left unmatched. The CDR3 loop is CASSLGLAGALNEQFF. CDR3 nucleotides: TGTGCCAGCAGCTTGGGACTAGCGGGGGCCCTGAATGAGCAGTTCTTC.

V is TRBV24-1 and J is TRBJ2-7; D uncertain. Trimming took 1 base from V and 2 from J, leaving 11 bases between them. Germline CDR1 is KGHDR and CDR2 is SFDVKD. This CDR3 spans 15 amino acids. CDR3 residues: CATSDFGGRPYEQYF. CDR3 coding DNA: TGTGCCACCAGTGATTTTGGCGGAAGACCCTACGAGCAGTACTTC.

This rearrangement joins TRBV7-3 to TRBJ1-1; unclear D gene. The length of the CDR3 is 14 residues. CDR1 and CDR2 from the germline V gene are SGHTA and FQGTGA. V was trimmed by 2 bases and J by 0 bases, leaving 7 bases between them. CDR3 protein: CASSLGRMNTEAFF. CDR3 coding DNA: TGTGCCAGCAGCTTAGGCAGAATGAACACTGAAGCTTTCTTT.

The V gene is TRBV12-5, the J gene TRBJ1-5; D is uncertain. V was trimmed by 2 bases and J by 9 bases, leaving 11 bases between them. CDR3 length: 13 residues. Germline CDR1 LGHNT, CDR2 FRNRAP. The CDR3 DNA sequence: TGTGCTAGTGGTTTGTTTTCAGATACGCCCCAGCATTTT. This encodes CASGLFSDTPQHF.

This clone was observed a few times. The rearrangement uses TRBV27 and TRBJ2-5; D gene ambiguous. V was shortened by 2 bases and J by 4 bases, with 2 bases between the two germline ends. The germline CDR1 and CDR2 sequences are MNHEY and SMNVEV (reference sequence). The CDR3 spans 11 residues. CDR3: CASSLGETQYF. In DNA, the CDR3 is TGTGCCAGCAGTTTAGGAGAGACCCAGTACTTC.

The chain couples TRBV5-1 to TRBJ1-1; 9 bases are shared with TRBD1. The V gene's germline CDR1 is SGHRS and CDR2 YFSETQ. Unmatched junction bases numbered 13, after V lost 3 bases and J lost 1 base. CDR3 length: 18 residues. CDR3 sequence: CASSSRHGQGLANTEAFF. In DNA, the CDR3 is TGCGCCAGCAGCTCTAGACACGGACAGGGGCTGGCGAACACTGAAGCTTTCTTT.

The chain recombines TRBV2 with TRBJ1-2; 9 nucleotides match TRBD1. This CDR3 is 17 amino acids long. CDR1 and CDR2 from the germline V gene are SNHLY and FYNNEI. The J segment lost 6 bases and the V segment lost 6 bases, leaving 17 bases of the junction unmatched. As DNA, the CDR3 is TGTGCCAGCAGATTCCCAGGGACAGGGTGGCGCCTTAATGGCTACACCTTC. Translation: CASRFPGTGWRLNGYTF.

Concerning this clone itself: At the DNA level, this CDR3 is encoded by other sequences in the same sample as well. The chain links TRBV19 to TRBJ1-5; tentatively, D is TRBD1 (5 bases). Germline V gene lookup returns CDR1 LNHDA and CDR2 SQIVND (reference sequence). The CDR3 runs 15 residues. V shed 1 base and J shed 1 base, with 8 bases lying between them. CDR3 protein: CASSIATESNQPQHF. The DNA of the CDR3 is TGTGCCAGTAGTATAGCGACAGAAAGCAATCAGCCCCAGCATTTT.